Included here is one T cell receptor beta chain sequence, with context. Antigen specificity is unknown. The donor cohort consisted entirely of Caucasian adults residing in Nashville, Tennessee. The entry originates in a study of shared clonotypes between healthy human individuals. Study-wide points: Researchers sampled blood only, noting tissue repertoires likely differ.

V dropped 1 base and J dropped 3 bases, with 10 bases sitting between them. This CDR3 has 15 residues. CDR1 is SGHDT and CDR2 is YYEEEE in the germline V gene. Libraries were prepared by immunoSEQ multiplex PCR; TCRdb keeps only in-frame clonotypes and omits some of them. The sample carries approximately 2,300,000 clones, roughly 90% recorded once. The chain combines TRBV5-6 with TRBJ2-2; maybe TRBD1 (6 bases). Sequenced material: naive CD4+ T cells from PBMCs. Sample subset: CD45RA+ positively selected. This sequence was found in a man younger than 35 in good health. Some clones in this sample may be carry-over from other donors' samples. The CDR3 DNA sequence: TGTGCCAGCAGCTTGAGGACAGTTCACACCGGGGAGCTGTTTTTT. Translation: CASSLRTVHTGELFF.